These 17 T cell receptor beta chains were sequenced from one sample in a study of response to subunit inactivated influenza vaccine. Using its own MiXCR run on the RT-PCR reads, TCRdb lists one record per CDR3 protein. The top ten hold 10% to 15% of the sample, which has 500,000 or so distinct CDR3 sequences, roughly 11% seen once. The sample in question was PBMCs from blood, obtained roughly 45 days after vaccination. Every receptor here comes from a man aged 50 or older who received an inactivated influenza vaccine.

The chain joins TRBV3-1 to TRBJ1-1; possible D gene TRBD1, 6 bases. The CDR3 has 14 residues. V lost 7 bases, J lost 0 bases, and 12 bases lay in between. The germline V gene encodes CDR1 LGHDT and CDR2 YNNKEL (reference sequence). The chain's CDR3 is CASTRGGMNTEAFF. Here the CDR3 DNA reads TGTGCCAGCACCCGCGGGGGCATGAACACTGAAGCTTTCTTT.

There are many counts of this clonotype. The junction differs from germline at one of its ends, possibly a read error. The chain joins TRBV12-3 or TRBV12-4 to TRBJ2-7; 7 nucleotides line up with TRBD2. The CDR3 covers 15 residues. The CDR3 loop is CASSLAERSAYEQYF. As DNA, the CDR3 is TGTGCCAGCAGTCTAGCGGAGAGGTCGGCCTACGAGCAGTACTTC.

This clonotype was counted ten times or more. The chain couples TRBV5-6 to TRBJ1-5, with 7 bases matching TRBD1. This CDR3 has 14 amino acids. The V gene end was trimmed by 4 bases and the J gene end by 2 bases; junction bases not matched to a gene: 3. The germline gives CDR1 SGHDT, CDR2 YYEEEE. CDR3 nucleotides: TGTGCCAGCAGCCGGACAGGTCGCAATCAGCCCCAGCATTTT. Translating gives CASSRTGRNQPQHF.

The V call is TRBV5-1, the J call TRBJ2-6; unclear D gene. Trimming shortened V by 4 bases and J by 0 bases, and 11 bases separated the two germline ends. Germline values: CDR1 SGHRS, CDR2 YFSETQ. The CDR3 length is 16 residues. The CDR3 region is CASSLRRPSGANVLTF. The CDR3 DNA reads TGCGCCAGCAGCCTAAGACGCCCCTCTGGGGCCAACGTCCTGACTTTC.

V and J are TRBV7-2 and TRBJ1-5, with a weak D call TRBD1 (6 bases). Germline V CDR1 and CDR2: SGHTA, FQGNSA. V was shortened by 4 bases and J by 0 bases, with 10 bases between the two germline ends. The CDR3 extends over 15 amino acids. CDR3 in amino acids: CASSSQGYSNQPQHF. The CDR3 DNA reads as TGTGCCAGCAGCTCCCAGGGGTATAGCAATCAGCCCCAGCATTTT.

A remark on this clonotype: In this CDR3 the conserved last residue, phenylalanine or tryptophan, is missing, so a read error is likely. The chain combines TRBV20-1 with TRBJ2-3; D unresolved. Between the trimmed V and J ends, which lost 3 bases and 6 bases, there was a span of 4 bases. Germline V lookup: CDR1 DFQATT, CDR2 SNEGSKA (reference sequence). The CDR3 runs 10 residues. The CDR3 sequence is CSASADTQYL. The CDR3 bases are TGCAGTGCTAGCGCGGATACGCAGTATCTT.

The chain joins TRBV7-8 to TRBJ2-5; D is unresolved. CDR3 length: 16 residues. The germline V gene encodes CDR1 SGHVS and CDR2 FQNEAQ. V was shortened by 4 bases and J by 0 bases, with 15 bases between the two germline ends. The CDR3 reads CASSSRAAAYQETQYF. CDR3 DNA: TGTGCCAGCAGCTCCCGTGCCGCAGCGTACCAAGAGACCCAGTACTTC.

V gene TRBV2 combines with J gene TRBJ2-7; 9 bases fit TRBD1. V was pared by 5 bases and J by 0 bases, with 8 bases of the junction left unmatched. Germline V gives CDR1 SNHLY, CDR2 FYNNEI. The CDR3 has 16 residues. CDR3 loop: CASSFTGTGLSYEQYF. In DNA, the CDR3 is TGTGCCAGCAGTTTTACCGGGACAGGGCTCTCCTACGAGCAGTACTTC.

This clonotype was counted only a few times. The CDR3 region has the DNA TGCGCCAGCAGCCAAGATTATAGTTTCGGTAGCGGGAGGTATTGGGTATGGCTCTACGAGCAGTACTTC. This translates into CASSQDYSFGSGRYWVWLYEQYF. This chain links TRBV4-1 with TRBJ2-7; 10 bases are shared with TRBD2. Germline loops: CDR1 MGHRA, CDR2 YSYEKL. This CDR3 has 23 amino acids. With 0 bases clipped from V and 3 bases from J, the junction kept 26 bases outside the gene matches.

This clonotype showed up just a few times. The V gene is TRBV20-1, the J gene TRBJ1-1; D is unresolved. Germline assignment: CDR1 DFQATT and CDR2 SNEGSKA (reference sequence). CDR3 length equals 14 residues. The CDR3: CSDRKGGMNTEAFF. The CDR3 DNA reads as TGCAGCGATAGGAAGGGTGGGATGAACACTGAAGCTTTCTTT.

V is TRBV4-3 and J is TRBJ2-7; TRBD1 matches 9 bases. With 1 base clipped from V and 8 bases from J, the junction kept 12 bases outside the gene matches. CDR3 length: 16 amino acids. CDR1 LGHNA and CDR2 YSLEER come from the germline V gene. As DNA, the CDR3 is TGCGCCAGCAGCCAAGGGCCCGGACAGGGGCTAAAGAAGCAGTACTTC. Amino acids: CASSQGPGQGLKKQYF.

CDR3 DNA: TGTGCCATCCTGGCGGGGGGTTCCTACAATGAGCAGTTCTTC. It yields the protein CAILAGGSYNEQFF. The rearrangement joins TRBV10-3 to TRBJ2-1, with 8 bases lining up with TRBD2. Germline V lookup: CDR1 ENHRY, CDR2 SYGVKD. Germline trimming cut 8 bases from V and 1 base from J; bases unmatched to any gene: 4. The CDR3 consists of 14 residues.

J is TRBJ2-1 and V is TRBV6-5; no firm D call. V was clipped by 0 bases and J by 8 bases, with 11 bases between them. CDR3 length: 14 amino acids. Germline CDR1 MNHEY, CDR2 SVGAGI. Here the CDR3 reads CASSYSHAGDEQFF. In DNA, the CDR3 is TGTGCCAGCAGTTACTCGCACGCTGGTGATGAGCAGTTCTTC.

The table lists this clonotype with a few counts. In DNA form, the CDR3 reads TGCAGTGCTACCCGGACAGGGAAAGATACGCAGTATTTT. This translates into CSATRTGKDTQYF. The chain has TRBV20-1 and TRBJ2-3; 8 bases agree with TRBD1. The CDR3 is 13 residues long. Trimming removed 4 bases from V and 5 bases from J; junction bases left unmatched: 5. Germline lookup yields CDR1 DFQATT and CDR2 SNEGSKA (reference sequence).

In this sample, this clonotype turned up many times. The V call is TRBV10-3, the J call TRBJ1-2; 8 bases align to TRBD1. Germline assignment: CDR1 ENHRY and CDR2 SYGVKD. The CDR3 has 13 amino acids. V was pared by 7 bases and J by 7 bases, with 8 bases of the junction left unmatched. CDR3 residues: CAITDDRGSGYTF. The CDR3 nucleotides are TGTGCCATCACGGATGACAGGGGTAGTGGCTACACCTTC.

This clonotype was seen a handful of times. J is TRBJ2-2 and V is TRBV6-1; D tentatively reads TRBD1 or TRBD2 (5 bases each). Germline CDR1 MNHNS, CDR2 SASEGT. Trimming stripped 7 bases from V and 0 bases from J, with 9 bases between. CDR3 length: 14 residues. DNA of the CDR3: TGTGCCAGCATCCGGGACCCGAACACCGGGGAGCTGTTTTTT. Encoded protein: CASIRDPNTGELFF.

This clonotype has a handful of counts. The V call is TRBV11-2, the J call TRBJ2-7, with 7 bases that match TRBD2. After removal of 3 bases from V and 1 base from J, the junction contained 6 bases not matched to a gene. Germline values: CDR1 SGHAT, CDR2 FQNNGV. The CDR3 contains 15 residues. DNA for the CDR3: TGTGCCAGCAGCTTTGGGGGGACTATATCCTACGAGCAGTACTTC. It encodes CASSFGGTISYEQYF.